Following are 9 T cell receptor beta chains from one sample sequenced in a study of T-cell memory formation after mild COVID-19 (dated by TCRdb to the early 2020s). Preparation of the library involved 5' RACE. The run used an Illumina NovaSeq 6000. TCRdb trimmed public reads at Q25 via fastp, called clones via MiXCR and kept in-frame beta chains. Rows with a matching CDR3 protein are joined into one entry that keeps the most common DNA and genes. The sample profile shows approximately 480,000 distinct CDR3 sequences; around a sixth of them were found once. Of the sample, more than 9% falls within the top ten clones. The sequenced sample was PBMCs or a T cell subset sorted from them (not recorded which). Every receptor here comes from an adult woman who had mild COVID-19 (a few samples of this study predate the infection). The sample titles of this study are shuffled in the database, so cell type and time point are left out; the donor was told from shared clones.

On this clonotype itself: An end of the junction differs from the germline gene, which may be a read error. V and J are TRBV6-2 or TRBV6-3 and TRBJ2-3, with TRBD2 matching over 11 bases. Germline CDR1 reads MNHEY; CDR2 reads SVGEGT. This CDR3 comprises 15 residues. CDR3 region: CASRPGTSGLDTHYF. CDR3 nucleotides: TGTGCCAGCAGACCGGGGACTAGCGGCCTAGATACGCATTATTTT.

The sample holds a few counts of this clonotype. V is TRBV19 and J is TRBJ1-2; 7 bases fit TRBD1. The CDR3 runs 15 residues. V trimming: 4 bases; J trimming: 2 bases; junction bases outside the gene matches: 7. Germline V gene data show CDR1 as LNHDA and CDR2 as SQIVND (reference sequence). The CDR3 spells CASSNLDRRNYGYTF. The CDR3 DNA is TGTGCCAGTAGTAATCTGGACAGGAGAAACTATGGCTACACCTTC.

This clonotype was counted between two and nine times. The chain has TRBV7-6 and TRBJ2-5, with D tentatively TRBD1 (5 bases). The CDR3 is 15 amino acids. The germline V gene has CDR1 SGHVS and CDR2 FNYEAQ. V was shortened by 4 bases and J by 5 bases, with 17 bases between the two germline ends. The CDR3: CASSYQPSWGETQYF. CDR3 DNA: TGTGCCAGCAGCTACCAACCCAGCTGGGGCGAGACCCAGTACTTC.

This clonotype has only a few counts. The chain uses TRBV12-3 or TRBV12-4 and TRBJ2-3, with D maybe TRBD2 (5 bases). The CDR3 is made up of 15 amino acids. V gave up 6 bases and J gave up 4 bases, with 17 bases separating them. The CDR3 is CASRPSGIGSDTQYF. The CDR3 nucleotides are TGTGCCAGCAGACCCTCGGGGATCGGGTCAGATACGCAGTATTTT.

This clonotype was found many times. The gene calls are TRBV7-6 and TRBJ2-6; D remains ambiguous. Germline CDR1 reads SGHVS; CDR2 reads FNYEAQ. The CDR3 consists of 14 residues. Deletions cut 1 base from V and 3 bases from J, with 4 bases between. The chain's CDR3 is CASSLGGGANVLTF. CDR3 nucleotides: TGTGCCAGCAGCTTAGGGGGTGGGGCCAACGTCCTGACTTTC.

CDR3 sequence: CSVEVTPGLAGRVDTDTQYF. The CDR3 coding sequence is TGCAGCGTTGAAGTTACACCGGGACTAGCGGGACGCGTGGACACAGATACGCAGTATTTT. The chain joins TRBV29-1 to TRBJ2-3; 13 nucleotides match TRBD2. CDR1 is SQVTM and CDR2 is ANQGSEA in the germline V gene. CDR3 length: 20 residues. With V trimmed by 1 base and J by 2 bases, 15 bases remained unmatched.

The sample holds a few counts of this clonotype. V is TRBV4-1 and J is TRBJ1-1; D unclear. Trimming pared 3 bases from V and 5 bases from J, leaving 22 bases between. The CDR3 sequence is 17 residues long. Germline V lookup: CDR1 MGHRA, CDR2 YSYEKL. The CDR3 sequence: CASSHNSHSPGGTEAFF. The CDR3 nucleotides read TGCGCCAGCAGCCACAACTCACATTCCCCAGGCGGGACTGAAGCTTTCTTT.

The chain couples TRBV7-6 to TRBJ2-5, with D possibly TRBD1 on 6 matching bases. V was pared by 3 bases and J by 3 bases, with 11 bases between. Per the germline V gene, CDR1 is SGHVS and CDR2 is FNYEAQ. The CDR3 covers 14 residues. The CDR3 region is CASSFPQGKETQYF. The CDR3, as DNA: TGTGCCAGCAGCTTCCCGCAGGGGAAAGAGACCCAGTACTTC.

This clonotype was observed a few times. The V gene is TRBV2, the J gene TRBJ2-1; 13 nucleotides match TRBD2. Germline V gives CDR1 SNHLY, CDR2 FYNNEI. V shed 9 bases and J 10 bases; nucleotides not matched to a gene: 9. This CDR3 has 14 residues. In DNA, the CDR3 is TGTGCCAGACAACAGACGACTAGCGGGGGGGAGCAGTTCTTC. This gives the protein CARQQTTSGGEQFF.